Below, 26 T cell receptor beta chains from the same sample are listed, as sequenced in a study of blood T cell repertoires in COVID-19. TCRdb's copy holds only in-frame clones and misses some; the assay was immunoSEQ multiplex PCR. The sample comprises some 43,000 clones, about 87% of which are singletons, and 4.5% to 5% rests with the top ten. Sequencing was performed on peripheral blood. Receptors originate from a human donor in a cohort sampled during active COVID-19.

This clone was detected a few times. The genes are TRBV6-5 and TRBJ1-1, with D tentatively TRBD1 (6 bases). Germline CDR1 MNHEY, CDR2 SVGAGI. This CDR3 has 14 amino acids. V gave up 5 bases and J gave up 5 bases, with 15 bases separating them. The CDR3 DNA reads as TGTGCCAGCAGTCTACAGGGATTCAGGACTGAAGCTTTCTTT. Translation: CASSLQGFRTEAFF.

The CDR3 bases are TGCGCCAGCAGCTTTCGGGCGGAGCGGGAGGGTGCAGATACGCAGTATTTT. This encodes CASSFRAEREGADTQYF. The V gene is TRBV4-1, the J gene TRBJ2-3; 10 bases match TRBD2. There are 17 residues in the CDR3. Germline CDR1 and CDR2: MGHRA and YSYEKL. Losses at the gene ends were 5 bases for V and 4 bases for J; bases not matched to a gene: 12.

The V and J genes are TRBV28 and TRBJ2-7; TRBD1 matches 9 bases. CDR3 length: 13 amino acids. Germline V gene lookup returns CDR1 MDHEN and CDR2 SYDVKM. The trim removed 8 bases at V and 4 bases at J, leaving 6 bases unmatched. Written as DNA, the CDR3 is TGTGCCAGCCGAAGGACAGGGGTGTACGAGCAGTACTTC. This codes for CASRRTGVYEQYF.

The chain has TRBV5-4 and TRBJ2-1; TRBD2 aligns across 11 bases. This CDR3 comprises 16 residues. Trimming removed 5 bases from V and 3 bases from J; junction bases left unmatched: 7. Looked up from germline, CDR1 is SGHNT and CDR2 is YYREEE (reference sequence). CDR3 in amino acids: CASSSRLAGNYNEQFF. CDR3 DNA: TGTGCCAGCAGTTCCCGACTAGCGGGAAACTACAATGAGCAGTTCTTC. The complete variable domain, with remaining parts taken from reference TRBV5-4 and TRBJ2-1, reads ETGVTQSPTHLIKTRGQQVTLRCSSQSGHNTVSWYQQALGQGPQFIFQYYREEENGRGNFPPRFSGLQFPNYSSELNVNALELDDSALYLCASSSRLAGNYNEQFFGPGTRLTVL.

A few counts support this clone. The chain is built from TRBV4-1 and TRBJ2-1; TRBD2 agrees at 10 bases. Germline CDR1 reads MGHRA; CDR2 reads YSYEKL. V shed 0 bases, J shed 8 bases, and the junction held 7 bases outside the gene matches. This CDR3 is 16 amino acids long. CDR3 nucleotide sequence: TGCGCCAGCAGCCAAGAGGGTAGCGGGAGGAACCATGAGCAGTTCTTC. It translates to CASSQEGSGRNHEQFF.

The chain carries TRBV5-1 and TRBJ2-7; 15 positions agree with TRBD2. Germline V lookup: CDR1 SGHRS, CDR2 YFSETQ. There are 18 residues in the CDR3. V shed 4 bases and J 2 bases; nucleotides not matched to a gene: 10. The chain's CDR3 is CASSRGGLAGGGAYEQYF. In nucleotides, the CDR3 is TGCGCCAGCAGCCGGGGGGGACTAGCGGGAGGAGGCGCCTACGAGCAGTACTTC.

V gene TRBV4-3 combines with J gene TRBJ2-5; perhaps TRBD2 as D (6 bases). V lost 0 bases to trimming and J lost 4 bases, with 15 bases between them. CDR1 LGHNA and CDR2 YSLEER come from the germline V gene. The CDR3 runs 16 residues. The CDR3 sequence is CASSQDRGLTPETQYF. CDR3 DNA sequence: TGCGCCAGCAGCCAAGATCGGGGACTCACCCCAGAGACCCAGTACTTC.

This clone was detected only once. DNA of the CDR3: TGTGCCAGTAGTATAGGTGTGGCAGGGGGCAACTATGGCTACACCTTC. Amino acid sequence: CASSIGVAGGNYGYTF. The V and J genes are TRBV19 and TRBJ1-2, with 8 bases fitting TRBD1. The trim removed 1 base at V and 2 bases at J, leaving 6 bases unmatched. CDR3 length equals 16 residues. Germline V gene lookup returns CDR1 LNHDA and CDR2 SQIVND (reference sequence).

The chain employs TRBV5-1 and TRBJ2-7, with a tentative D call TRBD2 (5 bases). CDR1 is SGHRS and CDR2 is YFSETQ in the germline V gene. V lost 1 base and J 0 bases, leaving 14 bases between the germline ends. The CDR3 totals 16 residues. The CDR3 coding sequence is TGCGCCAGCAGCTTGAGGAGCGGCAGGAGCTCCTACGAGCAGTACTTC. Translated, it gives CASSLRSGRSSYEQYF. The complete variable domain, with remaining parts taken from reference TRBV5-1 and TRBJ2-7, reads KAGVTQTPRYLIKTRGQQVTLSCSPISGHRSVSWYQQTPGQGLQFLFEYFSETQRNKGNFPGRFSGRQFSNSRSEMNVSTLELGDSALYLCASSLRSGRSSYEQYFGPGTRLTVT.

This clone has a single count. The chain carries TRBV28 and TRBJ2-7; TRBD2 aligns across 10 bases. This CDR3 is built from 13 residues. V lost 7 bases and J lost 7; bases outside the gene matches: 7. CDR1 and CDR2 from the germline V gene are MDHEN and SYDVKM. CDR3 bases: TGTGCCAGCACAGCGGGAGGGCCGGGGGAGCAGTACTTC. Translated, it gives CASTAGGPGEQYF.

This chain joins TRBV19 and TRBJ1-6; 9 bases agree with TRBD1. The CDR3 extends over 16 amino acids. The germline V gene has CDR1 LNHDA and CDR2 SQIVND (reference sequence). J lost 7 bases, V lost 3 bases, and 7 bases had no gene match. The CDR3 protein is CASSIVVGTGNSPLHF. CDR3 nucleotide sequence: TGTGCCAGTAGTATTGTGGTTGGGACAGGGAATTCACCCCTCCACTTT.

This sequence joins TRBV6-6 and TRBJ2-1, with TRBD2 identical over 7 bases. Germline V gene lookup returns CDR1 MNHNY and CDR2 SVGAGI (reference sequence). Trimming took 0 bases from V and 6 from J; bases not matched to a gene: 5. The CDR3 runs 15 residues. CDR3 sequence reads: CASSYSGGSGNEQFF. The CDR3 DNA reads TGTGCCAGCAGTTACTCAGGCGGGAGTGGCAATGAGCAGTTCTTC.

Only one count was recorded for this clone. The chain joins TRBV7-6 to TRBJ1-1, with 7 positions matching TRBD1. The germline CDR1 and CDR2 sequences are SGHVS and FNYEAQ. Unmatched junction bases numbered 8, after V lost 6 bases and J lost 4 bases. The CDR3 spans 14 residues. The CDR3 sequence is CASRLDRESTEAFF. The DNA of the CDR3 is TGTGCCAGCAGACTCGACAGGGAAAGCACTGAAGCTTTCTTT.

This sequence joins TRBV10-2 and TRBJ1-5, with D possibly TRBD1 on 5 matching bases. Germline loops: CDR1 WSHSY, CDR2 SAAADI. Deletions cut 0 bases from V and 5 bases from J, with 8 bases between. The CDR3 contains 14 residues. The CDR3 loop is CASSESTEYQPQHF. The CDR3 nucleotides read TGCGCCAGCAGTGAGTCGACAGAATATCAGCCCCAGCATTTT.

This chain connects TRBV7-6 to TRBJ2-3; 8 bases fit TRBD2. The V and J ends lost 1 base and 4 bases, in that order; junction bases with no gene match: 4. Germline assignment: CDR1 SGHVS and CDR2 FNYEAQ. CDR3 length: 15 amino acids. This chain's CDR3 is CASSLVSGSSDTQYF. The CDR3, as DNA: TGTGCCAGCAGCTTAGTGAGCGGGAGCTCAGATACGCAGTATTTT.

CDR3 sequence (DNA): TGTGCCAGCAGCTCCACGGGTCCTACGGGAGCCAAAAACATTCAGTACTTC. Translating it yields CASSSTGPTGAKNIQYF. The chain uses TRBV7-9 and TRBJ2-4; D call uncertain. The V gene lost 4 bases and the J gene lost 0 bases, with 16 bases spanning the gap. The CDR3 is made up of 17 amino acids. The germline V gene encodes CDR1 SEHNR and CDR2 FQNEAQ (reference sequence).

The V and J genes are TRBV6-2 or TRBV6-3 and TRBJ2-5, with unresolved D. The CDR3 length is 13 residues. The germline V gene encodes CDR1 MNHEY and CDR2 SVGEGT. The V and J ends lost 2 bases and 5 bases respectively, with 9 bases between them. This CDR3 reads CASSYTKRETQYF. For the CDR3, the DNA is TGTGCCAGCAGTTACACCAAGAGGGAGACCCAGTACTTC.

This CDR3 is CATLRGGRNTGELFF. The DNA of the CDR3 is TGTGCCACCTTACGAGGCGGGAGAAACACCGGGGAGCTGTTTTTT. The chain carries TRBV5-4 and TRBJ2-2; 7 nucleotides align to TRBD2. Trimming cost V 9 bases and J 2 bases; bases outside gene matches: 10. The germline gives CDR1 SGHNT, CDR2 YYREEE (reference sequence). CDR3 length: 15 residues.

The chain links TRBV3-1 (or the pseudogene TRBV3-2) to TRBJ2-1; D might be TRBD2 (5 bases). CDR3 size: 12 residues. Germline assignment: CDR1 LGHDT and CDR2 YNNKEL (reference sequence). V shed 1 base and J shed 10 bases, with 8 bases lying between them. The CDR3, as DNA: TGTGCCAGCAGCCAAGGGCGCGGGGAGCAGTTCTTC. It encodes CASSQGRGEQFF.

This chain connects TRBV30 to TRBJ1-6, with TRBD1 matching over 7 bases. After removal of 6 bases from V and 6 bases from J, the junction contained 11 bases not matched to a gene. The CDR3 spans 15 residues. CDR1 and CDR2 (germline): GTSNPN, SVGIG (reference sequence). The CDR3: CACRPTGAANSPLHF. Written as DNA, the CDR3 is TGTGCCTGCAGACCTACAGGGGCGGCTAATTCACCCCTCCACTTT.

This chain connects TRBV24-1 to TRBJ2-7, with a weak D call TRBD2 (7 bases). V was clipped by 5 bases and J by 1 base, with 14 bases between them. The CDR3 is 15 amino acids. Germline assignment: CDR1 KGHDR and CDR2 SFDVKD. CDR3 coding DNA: TGTGCCACCAGTGCCCTGAGGGGGGGGTCCTACGAGCAGTACTTC. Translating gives CATSALRGGSYEQYF.

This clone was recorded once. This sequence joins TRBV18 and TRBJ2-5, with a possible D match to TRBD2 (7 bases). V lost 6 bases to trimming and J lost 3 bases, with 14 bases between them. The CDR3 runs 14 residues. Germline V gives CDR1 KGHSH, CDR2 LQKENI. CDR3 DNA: TGTGCCAGCTCCCCAGGAGGGGGGGAAGAGACCCAGTACTTC. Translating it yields CASSPGGGEETQYF.

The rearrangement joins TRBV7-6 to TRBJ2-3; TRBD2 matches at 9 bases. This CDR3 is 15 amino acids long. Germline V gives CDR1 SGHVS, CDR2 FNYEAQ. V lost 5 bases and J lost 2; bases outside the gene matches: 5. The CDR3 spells CASSQLAGSTDTQYF. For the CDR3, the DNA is TGTGCCAGCAGCCAACTAGCGGGCTCCACAGATACGCAGTATTTT.

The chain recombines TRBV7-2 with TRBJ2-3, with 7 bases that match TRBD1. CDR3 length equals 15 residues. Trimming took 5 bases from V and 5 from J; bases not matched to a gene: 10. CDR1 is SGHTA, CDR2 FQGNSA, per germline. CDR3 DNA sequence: TGTGCCAGCAGCACTGGGACAGCCGCCGGAGATACGCAGTATTTT. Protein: CASSTGTAAGDTQYF. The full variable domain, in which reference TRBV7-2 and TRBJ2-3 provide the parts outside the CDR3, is GAGVSQSPSNKVTEKGKDVELRCDPISGHTALYWYRQSLGQGLEFLIYFQGNSAPDKSGLPSDRFSAERTGGSVSTLTIQRTQQEDSAVYLCASSTGTAAGDTQYFGPGTRLTVL.

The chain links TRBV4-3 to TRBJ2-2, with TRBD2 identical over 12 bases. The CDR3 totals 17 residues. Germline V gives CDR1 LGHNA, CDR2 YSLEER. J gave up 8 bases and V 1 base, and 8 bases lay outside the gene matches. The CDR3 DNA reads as TGCGCCAGCAGCCAAGTTGTCCTAGCGGGAGGGGCAGGGGAGCTGTTTTTT. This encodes CASSQVVLAGGAGELFF.

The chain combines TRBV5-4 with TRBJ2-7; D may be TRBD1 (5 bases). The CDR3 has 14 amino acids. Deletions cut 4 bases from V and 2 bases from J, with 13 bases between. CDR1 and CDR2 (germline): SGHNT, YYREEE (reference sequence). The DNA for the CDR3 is TGTGCCAGCAGCCCCGACAGAACCACCTACGAGCAGTACTTC. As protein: CASSPDRTTYEQYF.